This T cell receptor (beta chain) was documented in a study of early T cells in non-severe SARS-CoV-2 infection. Overall study: Sequencing targeted bulk RNA from unsorted whole blood, leaving chains unpaired. Findings and caveats of the study: The matching step, a VDJdb search, favored anti-spike CD8 responses and missed private and CD4 specificities.

CDR1 LGHNT and CDR2 FRNRAP come from the germline V gene. The CDR3 sequence is 22 residues long. V lost 3 bases to trimming and J lost 4 bases; unmatched junction nucleotides: 22. Separate cDNA molecules each had unique molecular identifiers attached to them. Using its own MiXCR run on the 5' RACE reads, TCRdb lists one record per CDR3 protein. The sample lists roughly 120,000 distinct CDR3 sequences, about 15% occurring once. In this sample, this clonotype turned up a few times. Its antigen is unidentified. The chain recombines TRBV12-5 with TRBJ1-4; TRBD1 aligns across 11 bases. Material for sequencing was whole blood. The TCR originated in an adult who was a healthcare worker with PCR-confirmed SARS-CoV-2 infection or an uninfected control (not recorded which). The CDR3 DNA sequence: TGTGCTAGTGGTTTTAGTCGTTGGACAGGGGGCGCCTACCCTCCGGGTAATGAAAAACTGTTTTTT. Translated, it gives CASGFSRWTGGAYPPGNEKLFF.